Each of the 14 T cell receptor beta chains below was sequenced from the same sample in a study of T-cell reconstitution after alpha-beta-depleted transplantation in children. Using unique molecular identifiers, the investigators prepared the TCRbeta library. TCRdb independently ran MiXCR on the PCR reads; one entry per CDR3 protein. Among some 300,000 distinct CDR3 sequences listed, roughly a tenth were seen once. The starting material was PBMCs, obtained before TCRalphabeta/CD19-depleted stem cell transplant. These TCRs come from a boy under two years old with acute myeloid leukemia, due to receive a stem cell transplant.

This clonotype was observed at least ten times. The CDR3 DNA follows: TGCAGTGCTTCCCGACAGGCAAATGAAAAACTGTTTTTT. Translated, it gives CSASRQANEKLFF. This chain links TRBV20-1 with TRBJ1-4; D might be TRBD1 (6 bases). In germline, CDR1 is DFQATT, CDR2 SNEGSKA (reference sequence). This CDR3 has 13 amino acids. Between the trimmed V and J ends, which lost 5 bases and 5 bases, there was a span of 12 bases.

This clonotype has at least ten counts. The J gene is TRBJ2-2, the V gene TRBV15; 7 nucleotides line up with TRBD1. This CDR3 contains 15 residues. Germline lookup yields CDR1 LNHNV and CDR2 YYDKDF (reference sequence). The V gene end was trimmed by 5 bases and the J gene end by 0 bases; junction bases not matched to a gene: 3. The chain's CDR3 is CATSPGQSNTGELFF. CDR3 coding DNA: TGTGCCACCAGCCCGGGACAGTCGAACACCGGGGAGCTGTTTTTT.

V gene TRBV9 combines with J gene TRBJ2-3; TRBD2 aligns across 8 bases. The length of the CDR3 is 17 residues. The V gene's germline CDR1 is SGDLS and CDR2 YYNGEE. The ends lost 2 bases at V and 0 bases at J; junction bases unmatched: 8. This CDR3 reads CASSVGLIAGSTDTQYF. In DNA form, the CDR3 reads TGTGCCAGCAGCGTGGGACTTATAGCGGGGAGCACAGATACGCAGTATTTT.

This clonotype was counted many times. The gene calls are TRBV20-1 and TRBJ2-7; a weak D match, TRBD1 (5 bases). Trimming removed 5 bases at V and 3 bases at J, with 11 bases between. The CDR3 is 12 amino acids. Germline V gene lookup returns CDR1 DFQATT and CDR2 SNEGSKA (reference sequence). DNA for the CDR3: TGCAGTGCTGACAGACGAGGCTACGAGCAGTACTTC. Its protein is CSADRRGYEQYF.

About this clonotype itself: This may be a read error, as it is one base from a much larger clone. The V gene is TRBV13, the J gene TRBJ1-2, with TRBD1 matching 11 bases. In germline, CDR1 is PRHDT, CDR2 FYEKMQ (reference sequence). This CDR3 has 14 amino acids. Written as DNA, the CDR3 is TGTGCCAGCAGCAATGAGGACAGGGGGCTTGGCTCCACCTTC. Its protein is CASSNEDRGLGSTF.

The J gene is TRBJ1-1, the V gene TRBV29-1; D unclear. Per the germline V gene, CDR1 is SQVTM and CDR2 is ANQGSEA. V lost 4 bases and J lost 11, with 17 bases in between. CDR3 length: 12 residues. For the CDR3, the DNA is TGCAGCGTTGGGGAGTTCGATGGACGGGCTTTCTTT. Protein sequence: CSVGEFDGRAFF.

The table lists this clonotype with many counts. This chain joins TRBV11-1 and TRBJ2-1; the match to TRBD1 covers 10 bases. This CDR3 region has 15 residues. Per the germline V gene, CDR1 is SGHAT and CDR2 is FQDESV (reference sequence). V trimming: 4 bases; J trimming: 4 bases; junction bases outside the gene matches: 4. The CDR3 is CASSSRQGAYNEQFF. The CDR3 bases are TGTGCCAGCAGCTCCAGACAGGGGGCATACAATGAGCAGTTCTTC.

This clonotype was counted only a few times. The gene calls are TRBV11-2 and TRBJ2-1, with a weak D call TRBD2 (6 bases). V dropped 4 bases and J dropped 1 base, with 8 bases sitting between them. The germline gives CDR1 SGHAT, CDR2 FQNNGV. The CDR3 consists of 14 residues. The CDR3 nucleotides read TGTGCCAGCAGCTCGGGACTGTCCTACAATGAGCAGTTCTTC. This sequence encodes CASSSGLSYNEQFF.

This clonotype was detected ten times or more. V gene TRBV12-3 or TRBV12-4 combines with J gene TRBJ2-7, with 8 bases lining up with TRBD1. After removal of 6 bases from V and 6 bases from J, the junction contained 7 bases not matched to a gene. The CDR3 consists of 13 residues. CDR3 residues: CASSQDRVAEQYF. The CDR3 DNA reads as TGTGCCAGCAGCCAGGACAGGGTAGCCGAGCAGTACTTC.

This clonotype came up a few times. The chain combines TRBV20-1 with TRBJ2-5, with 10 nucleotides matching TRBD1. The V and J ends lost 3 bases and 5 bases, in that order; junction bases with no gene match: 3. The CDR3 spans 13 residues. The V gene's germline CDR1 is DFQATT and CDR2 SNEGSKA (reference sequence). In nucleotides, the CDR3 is TGCAGTGCTAGCAGGACAGGGGGTGAGACCCAGTACTTC. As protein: CSASRTGGETQYF.

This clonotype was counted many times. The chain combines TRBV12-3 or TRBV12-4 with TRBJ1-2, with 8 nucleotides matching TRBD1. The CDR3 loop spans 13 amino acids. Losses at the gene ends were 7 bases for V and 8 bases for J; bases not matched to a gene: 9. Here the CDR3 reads CASNPDRVNGYTF. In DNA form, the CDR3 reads TGTGCCAGCAACCCGGACAGGGTAAACGGCTACACCTTC.

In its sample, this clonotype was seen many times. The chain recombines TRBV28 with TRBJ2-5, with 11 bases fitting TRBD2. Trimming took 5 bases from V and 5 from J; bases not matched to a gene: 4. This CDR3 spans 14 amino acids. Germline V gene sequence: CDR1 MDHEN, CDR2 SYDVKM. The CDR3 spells CASSPGTSGETQYF. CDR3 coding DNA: TGTGCCAGCAGTCCCGGGACTAGCGGCGAGACCCAGTACTTC. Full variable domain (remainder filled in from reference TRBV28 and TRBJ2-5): DVKVTQSSRYLVKRTGEKVFLECVQDMDHENMFWYRQDPGLGLRLIYFSYDVKMKEKGDIPEGYSVSREKKERFSLILESASTNQTSMYLCASSPGTSGETQYFGPGTRLLVL.

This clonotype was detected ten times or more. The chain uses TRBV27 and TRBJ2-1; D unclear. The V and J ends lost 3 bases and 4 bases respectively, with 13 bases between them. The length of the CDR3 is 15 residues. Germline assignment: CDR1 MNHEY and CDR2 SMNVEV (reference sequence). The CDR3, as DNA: TGTGCCAGCAGTTTGGGGTTAAGCCCTTACAATGAGCAGTTCTTC. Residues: CASSLGLSPYNEQFF.

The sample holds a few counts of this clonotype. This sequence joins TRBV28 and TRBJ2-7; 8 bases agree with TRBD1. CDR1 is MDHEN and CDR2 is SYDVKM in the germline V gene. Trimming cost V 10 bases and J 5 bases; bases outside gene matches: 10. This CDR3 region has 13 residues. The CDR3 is CATKDRVGNEQYF. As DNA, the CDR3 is TGTGCCACCAAGGACAGGGTCGGGAACGAGCAGTACTTC.